Sequencing of this T cell receptor beta chain was carried out in a study of human versus mouse CDR3 diversity and MHC coevolution. Some clones are missing from TCRdb's copy, which holds only in-frame ones; the method was immunoSEQ multiplex PCR. The sample has tens of thousands of clones; 94% are singletons. Per germline, CDR1 SNHLY and CDR2 FYNNEI. The CDR3 has 15 amino acids. Trimming left V 6 bases short and J 4 bases short, with 16 bases between. This receptor was taken from a person between 60 and 70 years old in good health. Sequencing input: naive CD4+ T cells from blood. Regarding subset: CD45RO-negative CD62L-positive naive CD4 T cells. The genes are TRBV2 and TRBJ2-1; D possibly corresponds to TRBD1 (7 bases). CDR3 DNA: TGTGCCAGCAGGGAGGGACAGTCTACTTACAATGAGCAGTTCTTC. Amino acids: CASREGQSTYNEQFF.